The sequence of this T cell receptor (beta chain) was determined in a study of blood T cell repertoires in COVID-19. Study-level background: Donors in the United States, Italy and Spain gave samples during acute or convalescent COVID-19.

This CDR3 is built from 14 residues. Germline assignment: CDR1 LNHDA and CDR2 SQIVND (reference sequence). Trimming took 3 bases from V and 4 from J, leaving 12 bases between them. Source study methods: Reference gene primer amplification in the assay estimated nucleated cell counts. The data were produced by immunoSEQ multiplex PCR, yet TCRdb's version contains in-frame clones alone and is incomplete. D and trimming come from the DNA, and the V and J calls and clone size come from that table. The profile covers 250,000 to 300,000 clones, with approximately 90% appearing a single time and about 4% taken by the ten largest.

The TCR sequence derives from a woman in her thirties or forties with acute or convalescent COVID-19. This sequence joins TRBV19 and TRBJ1-1; unclear D gene. Sequencing used peripheral blood. CDR3 amino acids: CASSIAGRGTEAFF. In DNA, the CDR3 is TGTGCCAGTAGTATCGCAGGACGGGGCACTGAAGCTTTCTTT.